This T cell receptor beta chain was obtained from a study of T cells expressing NK-cell markers. The CDR3 runs to 18 residues. From the 5' RACE reads, TCRdb lists one entry per CDR3 protein and no DNA. The sample has about 390,000 distinct CDR3 sequences. The rearrangement links TRBV12-3 or TRBV12-4 to TRBJ2-1; the D call of TRBD2 rests on TCRdb alone, since no DNA is present to check it. Source material: blood T cells: a sorted CD56 or NKG2C T cell subset, CD4+ or CD8+ T cells, or bulk PBMC T cells (not recorded which). The TCR comes from a woman between 45 and 65 years old in good health. CDR3 residues: CASSFETSGRAPMDEQFF.